Below are 28 T cell receptor beta chains sequenced from a single sample in a study of cytomegalovirus exposure and HLA in healthy donors. Clones were sequenced by immunoSEQ multiplex PCR, and TCRdb holds only the in-frame ones, with some missing. The table lists around 250,000 clones, 90% of them singletons. Sequencing was done on a sample of PBMCs. These receptors were collected from a woman aged 18 to 35 in good health and CMV-seronegative.

The J gene is TRBJ1-2, the V gene TRBV5-6; tentative D call: TRBD1 (5 bases). This CDR3 region has 14 residues. V lost 4 bases, J lost 8 bases, and 18 bases lay in between. The germline V gene encodes CDR1 SGHDT and CDR2 YYEEEE. CDR3 nucleotide sequence: TGTGCCAGCAGCCCGACGAGGACATGGAGAGGCTACACCTTC. Encoded protein: CASSPTRTWRGYTF. The full variable domain, rest sourced from reference TRBV5-6 and TRBJ1-2, is DAGVTQSPTHLIKTRGQQVTLRCSPKSGHDTVSWYQQALGQGPQFIFQYYEEEERQRGNFPDRFSGHQFPNYSSELNVNALLLGDSALYLCASSPTRTWRGYTFGSGTRLTVV.

This clone was recorded a few times. The chain is built from TRBV7-2 and TRBJ1-1; D remains ambiguous. The CDR3 is 14 amino acids. Looked up from germline, CDR1 is SGHTA and CDR2 is FQGNSA. Trimming took 8 bases from V and 0 from J, leaving 13 bases between them. The CDR3, as DNA: TGTGCCAGCTGGAACAGCTCCATGAACACTGAAGCTTTCTTT. Its protein is CASWNSSMNTEAFF.

This sequence joins TRBV28 and TRBJ2-1; the match to TRBD1 covers 12 bases. CDR1 MDHEN and CDR2 SYDVKM come from the germline V gene. Trimming removed 6 bases from V and 9 bases from J; junction bases left unmatched: 9. This CDR3 comprises 15 residues. CDR3 sequence reads: CASRITGQGAGEQFF. In DNA, the CDR3 is TGTGCCAGCAGGATCACGGGACAGGGGGCCGGTGAGCAGTTCTTC.

V usage is TRBV9 and J usage is TRBJ1-5, with D tentatively TRBD1 (6 bases). V lost 1 base and J lost 3, with 23 bases in between. Germline CDR1 reads SGDLS; CDR2 reads YYNGEE. The length of the CDR3 is 19 residues. The CDR3 is CASSVRNSGGVEINQPQHF. The CDR3 DNA sequence: TGTGCCAGCAGCGTACGAAATAGTGGGGGCGTGGAAATCAATCAGCCCCAGCATTTT.

The chain combines TRBV4-3 with TRBJ2-7; 11 bases are shared with TRBD2. Germline CDR1 and CDR2: LGHNA and YSLEER. There are 17 residues in the CDR3. Losses at the gene ends were 0 bases for V and 2 bases for J; bases not matched to a gene: 6. The CDR3 DNA is TGCGCCAGCAGCCAAGATTTTTATAGCGGGGGGGCCTACGAGCAGTACTTC. It translates to CASSQDFYSGGAYEQYF.

The V gene is TRBV19, the J gene TRBJ2-5; TRBD2 matches 9 bases. V lost 4 bases, J lost 3 bases, and 18 bases stayed unmatched. Per the germline V gene, CDR1 is LNHDA and CDR2 is SQIVND (reference sequence). The CDR3 is 19 residues long. This chain's CDR3 is CASSTVLGWKRGVKETQYF. Written as DNA, the CDR3 is TGTGCCAGTAGTACAGTGCTGGGCTGGAAGCGGGGGGTCAAAGAGACCCAGTACTTC.

The chain is built from TRBV6-1 and TRBJ2-3; no definite D call. Trimming took 6 bases from V and 6 from J, leaving 22 bases between them. The CDR3 covers 16 residues. Germline CDR1 MNHNS, CDR2 SASEGT. The CDR3 loop reads CASREREYGRLDTQYF. The CDR3 DNA follows: TGTGCCAGCAGGGAAAGAGAATATGGTCGTCTCGATACGCAGTATTTT.

As DNA, the CDR3 is TGTGCCAGCAGTGAAATCGGGTGGGACAGACAAGAGACCCAGTACTTC. Translation: CASSEIGWDRQETQYF. The chain combines TRBV2 with TRBJ2-5, with 7 positions matching TRBD1. The CDR3 sequence is 16 residues long. V lost 2 bases and J lost 2; bases outside the gene matches: 8. CDR1 is SNHLY and CDR2 is FYNNEI in the germline V gene.

Here the CDR3 reads CASSQDEAGGYEQYV. CDR3 coding DNA: TGCGCCAGCAGCCAAGACGAAGCGGGGGGCTACGAGCAGTACGTC. V gene TRBV4-1 combines with J gene TRBJ2-7, with 9 bases matching TRBD2. CDR1 MGHRA and CDR2 YSYEKL come from the germline V gene. This CDR3 is built from 15 residues. After removal of 0 bases from V and 3 bases from J, the junction contained 3 bases not matched to a gene.

This chain connects TRBV29-1 to TRBJ1-2; D not certain. CDR3 length: 14 amino acids. Germline V gives CDR1 SQVTM, CDR2 ANQGSEA. Trimming pared 0 bases from V and 6 bases from J, leaving 14 bases between. CDR3 sequence (DNA): TGCAGCGTTGAAGATCCTGGCAGGATCGATGGCTACACCTTC. Translated, it gives CSVEDPGRIDGYTF. Together with reference TRBV29-1 and TRBJ1-2, the CDR3 gives the full variable domain: SAVISQKPSRDICQRGTSLTIQCQVDSQVTMMFWYRQQPGQSLTLIATANQGSEATYESGFVIDKFPISRPNLTFSTLTVSNMSPEDSSIYLCSVEDPGRIDGYTFGSGTRLTVV.

V usage is TRBV29-1 and J usage is TRBJ2-1; 9 bases align to TRBD1. Germline CDR1 and CDR2: SQVTM and ANQGSEA. The V segment lost 6 bases and the J segment 8 bases; nucleotides outside the gene matches: 8. The length of the CDR3 is 13 residues. The CDR3 region has the DNA TGCAGCGTAGCCGGGACAGGGTTTCATGAGCAGTTCTTC. Protein: CSVAGTGFHEQFF.

The chain is built from TRBV28 and TRBJ1-1; 8 bases are a match to TRBD1. Germline CDR1 MDHEN, CDR2 SYDVKM. CDR3 size: 14 residues. J lost 6 bases, V lost 5 bases, and 8 bases had no gene match. The CDR3 region is CASSPPWTGPEAFF. In DNA, the CDR3 is TGTGCCAGCAGTCCCCCCTGGACAGGGCCTGAAGCTTTCTTT.

The chain recombines TRBV5-1 with TRBJ2-5; no clear D. This CDR3 is 14 amino acids long. With 0 bases removed from V and 2 bases from J, the gap between germline ends came to 8 bases. The V gene's germline CDR1 is SGHRS and CDR2 YFSETQ. CDR3 DNA: TGCGCCAGCAGCTTGGAAGGAGTTCAAGAGACCCAGTACTTC. Encoded protein: CASSLEGVQETQYF.

V gene TRBV6-1 combines with J gene TRBJ1-2, with TRBD1 matching 9 bases. Germline loops: CDR1 MNHNS, CDR2 SASEGT. J gave up 7 bases and V 5 bases, and 11 bases lay outside the gene matches. The length of the CDR3 is 15 residues. In DNA form, the CDR3 reads TGTGCCAGCAGTACCCAAGGGGGACAGGGTCGTGGCTACACCTTC. Protein sequence: CASSTQGGQGRGYTF.

This clone appeared once. This chain links TRBV28 with TRBJ2-1, with a weak D call TRBD1 (6 bases). Germline V gene lookup returns CDR1 MDHEN and CDR2 SYDVKM. The CDR3 totals 13 residues. The V and J ends lost 6 bases and 2 bases respectively, with 8 bases between them. This CDR3 reads CASRGQPYNEQFF. CDR3 sequence (DNA): TGTGCCAGCAGAGGACAGCCCTACAATGAGCAGTTCTTC.

This clone was picked up one time. This rearrangement joins TRBV19 to TRBJ2-5; D may be TRBD2 (6 bases). The CDR3 length is 16 residues. Germline CDR1 LNHDA, CDR2 SQIVND (reference sequence). V was shortened by 2 bases and J by 7 bases, with 20 bases between the two germline ends. CDR3 sequence: CASSIRDSRSRGTQYF. The CDR3 DNA reads TGTGCCAGTAGTATACGGGACTCCCGCTCAAGGGGGACCCAGTACTTC.

This rearrangement joins TRBV5-8 to TRBJ2-7; D might be TRBD1 (6 bases). V was cut by 2 bases and J by 0 bases, with 15 bases left in between. Germline CDR1 reads SGHTS; CDR2 reads YDEGEE. The CDR3 has 16 amino acids. The DNA of the CDR3 is TGTGCCAGCAGCTTAGTCGACAGGTACGACTCCTACGAGCAGTACGTC. Residues: CASSLVDRYDSYEQYV.

The CDR3 DNA reads TGTGCCAGCAGTGGACAGGTCTACTCCTACGAGCAGTACTTC. As protein: CASSGQVYSYEQYF. The J gene is TRBJ2-7, the V gene TRBV6-5; 7 nucleotides agree with TRBD1. The CDR3 is 14 residues long. With 5 bases clipped from V and 0 bases from J, the junction kept 4 bases outside the gene matches. In germline, CDR1 is MNHEY, CDR2 SVGAGI.

The rearrangement uses TRBV5-1 and TRBJ2-5; TRBD1 agrees at 8 bases. CDR1 and CDR2 (germline): SGHRS, YFSETQ. The CDR3 is 16 amino acids. Trimming took 0 bases from V and 2 from J; bases not matched to a gene: 6. The CDR3 sequence is CASSLAGTGYQETQYF. The CDR3, as DNA: TGCGCCAGCAGCTTGGCCGGGACAGGTTATCAAGAGACCCAGTACTTC.

J is TRBJ1-5 and V is TRBV28, with 7 nucleotides matching TRBD1. After removal of 7 bases from V and 3 bases from J, the junction contained 12 bases not matched to a gene. CDR3 size: 16 residues. Germline values: CDR1 MDHEN, CDR2 SYDVKM. The CDR3, as DNA: TGTGCCAGCACCATAGGGGTTGACAGGGTCAATCAGCCCCAGCATTTT. Translating gives CASTIGVDRVNQPQHF.

This chain joins TRBV4-3 and TRBJ1-5, with D perhaps TRBD1 (6 bases). This CDR3 spans 18 amino acids. The V end lost 0 bases, the J end lost 0 bases, and 15 bases lay between the germline ends. CDR1 is LGHNA, CDR2 YSLEER, per germline. CDR3 loop: CASSQDVFTRGSNQPQHF. In nucleotides, the CDR3 is TGCGCCAGCAGCCAAGACGTCTTTACCAGGGGTAGCAATCAGCCCCAGCATTTT.

The J gene is TRBJ2-2, the V gene TRBV4-3; 9 nucleotides agree with TRBD2. V shed 0 bases and J 7 bases; nucleotides not matched to a gene: 9. CDR3 size: 17 residues. Germline V gives CDR1 LGHNA, CDR2 YSLEER. CDR3 coding DNA: TGCGCCAGCAGCCAAGATAGGGGACTAGCTGGTGGCGGGGAGCTGTTTTTT. It encodes CASSQDRGLAGGGELFF.

J is TRBJ1-5 and V is TRBV2, with no clear D. This CDR3 region has 13 residues. Germline lookup yields CDR1 SNHLY and CDR2 FYNNEI. Trimming took off 5 bases at V and 3 bases at J, with 8 bases between the two ends. CDR3 loop: CASSPRYNQPQHF. The CDR3, as DNA: TGTGCCAGCAGTCCCCGGTACAATCAGCCCCAGCATTTT.

The chain couples TRBV4-1 to TRBJ2-6; no clear D gene. V dropped 3 bases and J dropped 0 bases, with 9 bases sitting between them. The CDR3 is 16 residues long. Per the germline V gene, CDR1 is MGHRA and CDR2 is YSYEKL. DNA of the CDR3: TGCGCCAGCAGCCATGATAAGAGCTCTGGGGCCAACGTCCTGACTTTC. The encoded protein is CASSHDKSSGANVLTF.

The chain joins TRBV6-5 to TRBJ2-2; D not certain. With 6 bases removed from V and 1 base from J, the gap between germline ends came to 9 bases. In germline, CDR1 is MNHEY, CDR2 SVGAGI. The CDR3 is made up of 14 amino acids. The CDR3 sequence: CASRGFMNTGELFF. DNA for the CDR3: TGTGCCAGCAGGGGCTTTATGAACACCGGGGAGCTGTTTTTT.

This chain joins TRBV6-5 and TRBJ2-7, with D possibly matching TRBD2 (6 bases). Germline V CDR1 and CDR2: MNHEY, SVGAGI. V dropped 5 bases and J dropped 3 bases, with 11 bases sitting between them. The CDR3 is 13 residues long. CDR3 nucleotides: TGTGCCAGCAGTGATTGGGACTTCTACGAGCAGTACTTC. Translation: CASSDWDFYEQYF.

The V and J genes are TRBV7-9 and TRBJ2-1, with TRBD2 identical over 7 bases. J lost 8 bases, V lost 5 bases, and 12 bases had no gene match. The germline V gene has CDR1 SEHNR and CDR2 FQNEAQ (reference sequence). This CDR3 is built from 15 residues. DNA for the CDR3: TGTGCCAGCAGCCGCCTAGCGGTCTCGTTGGATGAGCAGTTCTTC. Translating gives CASSRLAVSLDEQFF.

The chain is built from TRBV5-6 and TRBJ2-6, with 12 bases aligning to TRBD1. Germline-derived CDR1 and CDR2 are SGHDT and YYEEEE. This CDR3 has 18 amino acids. The J segment lost 3 bases and the V segment lost 2 bases, leaving 6 bases of the junction unmatched. In DNA, the CDR3 is TGTGCCAGCAGCTTATCGGGACAGGGGGCTTATGGGGCCAACGTCCTGACTTTC. The encoded protein is CASSLSGQGAYGANVLTF.